These 9 T cell receptor beta chains originate from one sample sequenced in a study of shared clonotypes between healthy human individuals. As defined, naive CD8 cells were CD45RO-negative and positively selected for CCR7, with terminally differentiated effector memory CD45RA+ cells excluded. The assay was immunoSEQ multiplex PCR, and TCRdb's table has in-frame clones only and misses some. The table shows about 1,800,000 clones, with roughly 95% occurring only once. The sample consisted of naive CD8+ T cells sorted from blood. These receptors originate from a man aged 18 to 30 in good health.

The chain uses TRBV13 and TRBJ2-1, with TRBD2 matching 8 bases. V shed 0 bases and J 8 bases; nucleotides not matched to a gene: 9. Germline V gene lookup returns CDR1 PRHDT and CDR2 FYEKMQ (reference sequence). The length of the CDR3 is 16 residues. CDR3 sequence (DNA): TGTGCCAGCAGCTTAGGTTCGAGCGGGAGAGGGTATGAGCAGTTCTTC. This gives the protein CASSLGSSGRGYEQFF.

V and J are TRBV12-2 and TRBJ2-5; the listed D gene, TRBD2, was not tested against the DNA. TRBV12-2 is noted as a pseudogene. This CDR3 is 18 amino acids long. CDR3 amino acids: CASRLDTSGGPYQETQYF. CDR3 DNA: TGTGCAAGTCGCTTAGATACTAGCGGGGGGCCGTACCAAGAGACCCAGTACTTC.

The chain uses TRBV7-8 and TRBJ2-1; no reliable D call. This CDR3 has 14 residues. Trimming left V 1 base short and J 8 bases short, with 12 bases between. In germline, CDR1 is SGHVS, CDR2 FQNEAQ. CDR3 DNA sequence: TGTGCCAGCAGCTTAGTATCGGGTCAGGATGAGCAGTTCTTC. It codes for CASSLVSGQDEQFF.

The rearrangement links TRBV10-2 to TRBJ2-1, with TRBD2 matching 12 bases. The germline V gene encodes CDR1 WSHSY and CDR2 SAAADI. V lost 7 bases to trimming and J lost 7 bases; unmatched junction nucleotides: 8. This CDR3 is 15 amino acids long. CDR3 in amino acids: CASTLTSGSVNEQFF. In nucleotides, the CDR3 is TGCGCCAGCACCTTGACTAGCGGGAGTGTTAATGAGCAGTTCTTC.

V gene TRBV10-3 combines with J gene TRBJ2-7; 11 bases are a match to TRBD1. V lost 3 bases and J lost 3; bases outside the gene matches: 7. In germline, CDR1 is ENHRY, CDR2 SYGVKD. The CDR3 has 16 residues. CDR3 sequence reads: CAISDLGQGGSYEQYF. In nucleotides, the CDR3 is TGTGCCATCAGTGACCTGGGACAGGGGGGCAGCTACGAGCAGTACTTC.

The chain carries TRBV7-9 and TRBJ2-1; 16 bases align to TRBD2. V shed 3 bases, J shed 2 bases, and the junction held 7 bases outside the gene matches. This CDR3 region has 19 residues. Germline assignment: CDR1 SEHNR and CDR2 FQNEAQ (reference sequence). CDR3 in amino acids: CASSFGTSGRAPAYNEQFF. In DNA form, the CDR3 reads TGTGCCAGCAGCTTTGGGACTAGCGGGAGGGCACCGGCCTACAATGAGCAGTTCTTC.

This clone appeared a few times. The chain is built from TRBV5-1 and TRBJ1-1; a weak D match, TRBD1 (5 bases). This CDR3 is 15 amino acids long. CDR1 is SGHRS, CDR2 YFSETQ, per germline. V was shortened by 0 bases and J by 0 bases, with 9 bases between the two germline ends. The CDR3 region is CASSLGHRLNTEAFF. The CDR3 nucleotides read TGCGCCAGCAGCTTGGGTCACAGGCTGAACACTGAAGCTTTCTTT.

This chain links TRBV4-2 with TRBJ1-6; maybe TRBD1 (6 bases). V was shortened by 0 bases and J by 4 bases, with 13 bases between the two germline ends. Germline values: CDR1 LGHNA, CDR2 YNFKEQ. CDR3 length: 17 residues. For the CDR3, the DNA is TGTGCCAGCAGCCAAGATGCGAGGGGGGCTTATAATTCACCCCTCCACTTT. Translating it yields CASSQDARGAYNSPLHF.

The chain uses TRBV5-1 and TRBJ2-7; TRBD1 is a possible D gene (5 bases). Germline V gene sequence: CDR1 SGHRS, CDR2 YFSETQ. Between the trimmed V and J ends, which lost 4 bases and 7 bases, there was a span of 12 bases. This CDR3 is 12 amino acids long. CDR3 DNA: TGCGCCAGCAGCGTCCTTAGGGGAGAGCAGTACTTC. Translation gives CASSVLRGEQYF. Using reference TRBV5-1 and TRBJ2-7 for the parts outside the CDR3, the full variable domain is KAGVTQTPRYLIKTRGQQVTLSCSPISGHRSVSWYQQTPGQGLQFLFEYFSETQRNKGNFPGRFSGRQFSNSRSEMNVSTLELGDSALYLCASSVLRGEQYFGPGTRLTVT.